The entry below gives a single TCR beta chain sequence along with its context. This entry is derived from a study of T cell responses to AZD1222 COVID-19 vaccine. Repertoires were generated with immunoSEQ multiplex PCR, while TCRdb's copy carries only in-frame clones and drops some. The sample carries some 170,000 clones, roughly 91% recorded once. Germline CDR1 is MNHEY and CDR2 is SVGEGT. The V gene lost 5 bases and the J gene lost 4 bases, with 18 bases spanning the gap. The CDR3 consists of 16 residues. Sequenced here: peripheral blood, sampled on day 0 of AZD1222 vaccination. V and J are TRBV6-2 or TRBV6-3 and TRBJ1-5; D perhaps matches TRBD1 (6 bases). This sequence originates from an adult in good health. The CDR3 DNA reads as TGTGCCAGCAGTCAACCTCGAGGACAGCCTAATCAGCCCCAGCATTTT. Its protein product is CASSQPRGQPNQPQHF.